What follows is one T cell receptor (beta chain) and its context. Its matching antigen is unknown. With 60 Vbeta and 13 Jbeta primers, the PCR was carried out. Data came from immunoSEQ multiplex PCR; TCRdb stores just in-frame clones and leaves some out. The table includes a few hundred thousand clones, roughly 91% detected once. The record originates from a study of cytomegalovirus exposure and HLA in healthy donors. Study-wide results and caveats: TCR beta V- and J-gene trimming was later associated with a missense DCLRE1C variant. A later analysis by the authors found several of the most significant clusters apparently linked to common viral pathogens. An analysis done earlier found most TCR beta V segments productive about 90% or about 30% of the time. Cytomegalovirus association was assigned to about 180 TCR beta chains.

Sequencing was performed on PBMCs. The source is a girl aged 2 to 9 in good health and CMV-seronegative.

In DNA, the CDR3 is TGCGCCAGCAGCTTGACAGAGAGCCCCTACGAGCAGTACTTC. This codes for CASSLTESPYEQYF. The rearrangement uses TRBV5-1 and TRBJ2-7; no firm D call. The CDR3 sequence is 14 residues long. V lost 1 base and J 2 bases, leaving 10 bases between the germline ends. The germline V gene encodes CDR1 SGHRS and CDR2 YFSETQ.